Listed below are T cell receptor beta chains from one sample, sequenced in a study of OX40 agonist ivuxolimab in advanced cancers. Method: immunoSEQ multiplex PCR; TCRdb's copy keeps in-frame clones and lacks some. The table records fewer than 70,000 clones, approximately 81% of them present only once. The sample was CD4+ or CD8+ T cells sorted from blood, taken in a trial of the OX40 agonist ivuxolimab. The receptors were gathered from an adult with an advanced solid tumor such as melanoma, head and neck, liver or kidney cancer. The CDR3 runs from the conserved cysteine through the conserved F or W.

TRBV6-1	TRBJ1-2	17	CASSDDDERIQINGYTF
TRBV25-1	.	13	CASSESGKETQYF
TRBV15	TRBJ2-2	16	CATSRGQGEGTGELFF
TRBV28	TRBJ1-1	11	CASSYKAEAFF
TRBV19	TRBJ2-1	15	CASSITAGGSGEQFF
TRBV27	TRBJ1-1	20	CASSPQHLIFRRRSGTEAFF
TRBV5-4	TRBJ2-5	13	CASSLGREETQYF
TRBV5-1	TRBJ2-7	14	CASSFLGGVNEQYF
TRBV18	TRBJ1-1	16	CASSRPSRDMNTEAFF
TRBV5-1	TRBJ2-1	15	CASSSDRANYNEQFF
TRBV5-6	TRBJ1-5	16	CASSLQGRHSNQPQHF
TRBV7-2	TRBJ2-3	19	CASSLVGPSGGRGTDTQYF
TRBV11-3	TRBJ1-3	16	CASSFQGQISGNTIYF
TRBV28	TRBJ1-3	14	CASSGHSSGNTIYF
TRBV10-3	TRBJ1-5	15	CAISSTGGLGQPQHF
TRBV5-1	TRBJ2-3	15	CASSLMRASTDTQYF
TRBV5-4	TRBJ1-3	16	CASSRPGLASGNTIYF
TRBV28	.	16	CASRGIAGNKAYEQYF
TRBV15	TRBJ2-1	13	CATSRVTGYEQFF
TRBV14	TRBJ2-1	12	CASSQEGGSQFF